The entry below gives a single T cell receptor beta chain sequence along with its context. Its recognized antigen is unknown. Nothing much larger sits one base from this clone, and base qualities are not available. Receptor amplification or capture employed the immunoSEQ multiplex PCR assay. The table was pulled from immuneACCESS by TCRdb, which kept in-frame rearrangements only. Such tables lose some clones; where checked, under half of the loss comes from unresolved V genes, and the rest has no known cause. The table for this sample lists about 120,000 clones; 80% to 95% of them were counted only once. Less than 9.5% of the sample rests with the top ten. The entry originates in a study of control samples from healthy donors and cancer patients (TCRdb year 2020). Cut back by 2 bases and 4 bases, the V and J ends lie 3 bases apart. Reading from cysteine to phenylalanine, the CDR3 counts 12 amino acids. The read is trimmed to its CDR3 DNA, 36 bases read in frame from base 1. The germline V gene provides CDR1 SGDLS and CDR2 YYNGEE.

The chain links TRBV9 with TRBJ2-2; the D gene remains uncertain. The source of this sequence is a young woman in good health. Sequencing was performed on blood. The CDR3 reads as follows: CASSVSTGELFF. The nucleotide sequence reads TGTGCCAGCAGCGTCAGCACCGGGGAGCTGTTTTTT.